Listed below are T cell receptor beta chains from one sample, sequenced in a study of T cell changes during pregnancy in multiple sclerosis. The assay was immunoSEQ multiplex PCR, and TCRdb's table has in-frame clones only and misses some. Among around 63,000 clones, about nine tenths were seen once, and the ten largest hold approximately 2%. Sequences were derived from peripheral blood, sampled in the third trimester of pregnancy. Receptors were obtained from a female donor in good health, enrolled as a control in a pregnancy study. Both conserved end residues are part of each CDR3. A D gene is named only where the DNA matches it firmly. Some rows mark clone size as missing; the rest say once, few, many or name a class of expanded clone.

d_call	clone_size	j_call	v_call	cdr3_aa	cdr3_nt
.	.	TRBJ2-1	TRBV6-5	CASRYREVGSYNEQFF	TGTGCCAGCAGGTACAGGGAGGTGGGCTCCTACAATGAGCAGTTCTTC
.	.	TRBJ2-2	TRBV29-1	CSVATVNTGELFF	TGCAGCGTTGCTACAGTGAACACCGGGGAGCTGTTTTTT
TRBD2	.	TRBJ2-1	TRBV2	CASSVEVSGRVSYNEQFF	TGTGCCAGCAGTGTAGAGGTTAGCGGGAGAGTTTCCTACAATGAGCAGTTCTTC
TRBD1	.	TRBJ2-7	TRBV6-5	CASRAGGTYEQYF	TGTGCCAGCAGGGCAGGGGGTACCTACGAGCAGTACTTC
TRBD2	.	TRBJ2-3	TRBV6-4	CAPGGTQYF	TGTGCCCCCGGGGGGACGCAGTATTTT
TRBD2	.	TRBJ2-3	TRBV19	CASRSGGMGDTQYF	TGTGCCAGTAGAAGCGGGGGGATGGGGGATACGCAGTATTTT
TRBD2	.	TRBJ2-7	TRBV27	CASSSHQPSGISHEQYF	TGTGCCAGCAGCTCCCATCAGCCTAGCGGGATATCCCACGAGCAGTACTTC
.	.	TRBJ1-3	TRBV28	CASSTDTLGNTIYF	TGTGCCAGCAGTACCGACACGCTGGGAAACACCATATATTTT
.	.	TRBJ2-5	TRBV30	CAWSVLRETQYF	TGTGCCTGGAGTGTTTTGAGGGAGACCCAGTACTTC
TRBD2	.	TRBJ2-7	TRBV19	CASRWNGGDYEQYF	TGTGCCAGTAGATGGAACGGGGGGGACTACGAGCAGTACTTC
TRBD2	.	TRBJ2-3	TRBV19	CASSSLAGGRGGTQYF	TGTGCCAGTAGTTCTCTAGCGGGGGGGCGTGGGGGTACGCAGTATTTT
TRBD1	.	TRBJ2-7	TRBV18	CASSPPLGTGGPHEQYF	TGTGCCAGCTCACCACCCTTAGGGACAGGGGGCCCCCACGAGCAGTACTTC
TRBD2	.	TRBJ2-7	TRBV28	CASSPHTSGLYEQYF	TGTGCCAGCAGTCCTCACACTAGCGGACTCTACGAGCAGTACTTC
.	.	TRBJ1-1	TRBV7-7	CASSLDTDTEAFF	TGTGCTAGCAGCTTAGACACCGACACTGAAGCTTTCTTT
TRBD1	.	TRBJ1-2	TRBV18	CASSPTGAANGYTF	TGTGCCAGCTCCCCGACAGGGGCCGCTAATGGCTACACCTTC
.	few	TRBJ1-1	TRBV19	CASSNSGGVNTEAFF	TGTGCCAGTAGTAATTCGGGAGGGGTGAACACTGAAGCTTTCTTT
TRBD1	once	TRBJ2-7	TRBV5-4	CASSSRQGQGEQYF	TGTGCCAGCAGCTCCAGACAGGGTCAGGGTGAGCAGTACTTC
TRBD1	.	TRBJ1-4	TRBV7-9	CASSPGTASNEKLFF	TGTGCCAGCAGCCCCGGGACAGCTTCTAATGAAAAACTGTTTTTT
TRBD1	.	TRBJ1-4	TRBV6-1	CASSVPGQIEKLFF	TGTGCCAGCAGTGTTCCGGGACAGATCGAAAAACTGTTTTTT
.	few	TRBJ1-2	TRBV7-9	CASSPDDFYGYTF	TGTGCCAGCAGCCCAGATGACTTCTATGGCTACACCTTC
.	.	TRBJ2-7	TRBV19	CASSTGLYEQYF	TGTGCCAGTAGTACCGGACTCTACGAGCAGTACTTC
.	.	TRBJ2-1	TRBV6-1	CASSGTGSSYNEQFF	TGTGCCAGCAGTGGAACGGGGAGCTCCTACAATGAGCAGTTCTTC
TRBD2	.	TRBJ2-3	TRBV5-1	CASSFFAGGEDTQYF	TGCGCCAGCAGCTTCTTCGCGGGAGGGGAAGATACGCAGTATTTT
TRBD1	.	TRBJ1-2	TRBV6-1	CASSEGTGPNYGYTF	TGTGCCAGCAGTGAAGGGACAGGGCCCAACTATGGCTACACCTTC
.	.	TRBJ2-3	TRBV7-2	CASSLVRDTQYF	TGTGCCAGCAGCTTAGTTCGGGATACGCAGTATTTT
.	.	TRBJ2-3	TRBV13	CASSPYTSTDTQYF	TGTGCCAGCAGCCCCTATACTAGCACAGATACGCAGTATTTT
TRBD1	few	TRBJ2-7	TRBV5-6	CASSLYGTGGSYEQYF	TGTGCCAGCAGCTTGTATGGGACAGGGGGCTCCTACGAGCAGTACTTC
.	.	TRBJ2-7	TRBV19	CASSVGSPYEQYF	TGTGCCAGTAGTGTCGGGTCTCCCTACGAGCAGTACTTC
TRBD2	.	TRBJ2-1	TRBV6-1	CASSWRASGGEQFF	TGTGCCAGCAGTTGGCGGGCTAGCGGCGGTGAGCAGTTCTTC
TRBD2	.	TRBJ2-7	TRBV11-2	CASSFGGNPSYEQYF	TGTGCCAGCAGCTTCGGGGGGAATCCTTCCTACGAGCAGTACTTC
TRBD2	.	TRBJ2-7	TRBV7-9	CASSIWGTSGTPYEQYF	TGTGCCAGCAGCATATGGGGGACTAGCGGGACCCCCTACGAGCAGTACTTC
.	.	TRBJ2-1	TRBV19	CASSDFTYNEQFF	TGTGCCAGTAGTGACTTCACCTACAATGAGCAGTTCTTC
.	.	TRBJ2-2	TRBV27	CASTPWGPPNTGELFF	TGTGCCAGCACTCCTTGGGGCCCCCCGAACACCGGGGAGCTGTTTTTT
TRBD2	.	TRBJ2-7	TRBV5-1	CASSSPGREYEQYF	TGCGCCAGCAGCTCCCCCGGGAGGGAGTACGAGCAGTACTTC
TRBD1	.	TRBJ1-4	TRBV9	CASSATLLGGAGTTNEKLFF	TGTGCCAGCAGCGCTACGCTCTTAGGGGGCGCGGGTACAACTAATGAAAAACTGTTTTTT
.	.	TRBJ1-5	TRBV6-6	CASSWMQASNQPQHF	TGTGCCAGCAGTTGGATGCAGGCGAGCAATCAGCCCCAGCATTTT
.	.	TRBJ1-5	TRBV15	CATSRGTGKLSNQPQHF	TGTGCCACCAGCAGAGGTACAGGGAAACTTAGCAATCAGCCCCAGCATTTT
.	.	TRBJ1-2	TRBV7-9	CASSSKGGYTF	TGTGCCAGCAGCTCCAAGGGGGGCTACACCTTC
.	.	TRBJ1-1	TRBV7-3	CASSLYEGAGTEAFF	TGTGCCAGCAGCTTATACGAGGGCGCGGGCACTGAAGCTTTCTTT
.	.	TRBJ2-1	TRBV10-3	CAISESSIPGNEQFF	TGTGCCATCAGTGAGTCGAGCATACCTGGCAATGAGCAGTTCTTC
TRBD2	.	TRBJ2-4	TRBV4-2	CASSQGAGASKNIQYF	TGTGCCAGCAGCCAAGGAGCGGGGGCCAGTAAAAACATTCAGTACTTC
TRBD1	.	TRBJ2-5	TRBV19	CASRHGQGAETQYF	TGTGCCAGTAGGCATGGACAGGGGGCTGAGACCCAGTACTTC
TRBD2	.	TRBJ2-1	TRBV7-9	CASSSPGGVDNEQFF	TGTGCCAGCAGCTCTCCGGGAGGGGTCGACAATGAGCAGTTCTTC
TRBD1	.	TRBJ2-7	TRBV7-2	CASSPKTGAYEQYF	TGTGCCAGCAGCCCAAAAACAGGGGCCTACGAGCAGTACTTC
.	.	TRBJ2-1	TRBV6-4	CASSQFSSYNEQFF	TGTGCCAGCAGCCAATTCAGCTCCTACAATGAGCAGTTCTTC
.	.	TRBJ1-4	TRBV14	CASSQDVATNEKLFF	TGTGCCAGCAGCCAAGACGTTGCAACTAATGAAAAACTGTTTTTT
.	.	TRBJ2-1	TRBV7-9	CASSFTLNEQFF	TGTGCCAGCAGCTTCACCCTAAATGAGCAGTTCTTC
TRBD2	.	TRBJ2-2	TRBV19	CASSPAGVSGELFF	TGTGCCAGTAGTCCAGCGGGAGTTTCCGGGGAGCTGTTTTTT
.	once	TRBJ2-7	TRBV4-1	CASSQGIGGYEQYF	TGCGCCAGCAGCCAAGGAATAGGGGGCTACGAGCAGTACTTC
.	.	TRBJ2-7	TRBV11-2	CASSLGAESYEQYF	TGTGCCAGCAGCTTAGGTGCCGAGTCCTACGAGCAGTACTTC
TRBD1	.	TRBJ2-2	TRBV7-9	CASSFRTGASTGELFF	TGTGCCAGCAGCTTTCGGACAGGAGCGTCCACCGGGGAGCTGTTTTTT
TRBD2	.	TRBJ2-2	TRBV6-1	CASLAGAGGELFF	TGTGCCAGCCTAGCGGGAGCGGGCGGGGAGCTGTTTTTT
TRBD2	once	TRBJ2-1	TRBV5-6	CASSLFGSGRGNEQFF	TGTGCCAGCAGCTTGTTTGGTAGCGGGAGGGGGAATGAGCAGTTCTTC
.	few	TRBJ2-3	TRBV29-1	CSVPADLFEISTDTQYF	TGCAGCGTCCCCGCGGATCTCTTCGAAATTAGCACAGATACGCAGTATTTT
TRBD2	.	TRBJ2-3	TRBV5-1	CASSLVSSGRADTQYF	TGCGCCAGCAGCTTGGTTTCGAGCGGGAGAGCAGATACGCAGTATTTT
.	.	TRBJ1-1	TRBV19	CASSIREGGEAFF	TGTGCCAGTAGTATAAGGGAGGGGGGTGAAGCTTTCTTT
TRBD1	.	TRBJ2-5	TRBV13	CASSSRQGRAETQYF	TGTGCCAGCAGCTCGCGACAGGGGCGCGCGGAGACCCAGTACTTC
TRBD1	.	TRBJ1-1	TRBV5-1	CASSPNRGRTEAFF	TGCGCCAGCAGCCCTAACAGGGGGAGAACTGAAGCTTTCTTT
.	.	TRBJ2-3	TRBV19	CASSAQDSTQYF	TGTGCCAGTAGTGCACAGGACAGTACGCAGTATTTT
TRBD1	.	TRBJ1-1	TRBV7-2	CASSPGTGRIAFF	TGTGCCAGCAGCCCAGGGACAGGTCGGATCGCTTTCTTT